The 10 T cell receptor beta chains in this list originate from one sample, sequenced in a study of OX40 agonist ivuxolimab in advanced cancers. The method was immunoSEQ multiplex PCR; TCRdb's version includes in-frame clones alone and lacks a portion of them. This table holds about 44,000 clones, 80% found once. This specimen consisted of CD4+ or CD8+ T cells sorted from blood, obtained in a trial of the OX40 agonist ivuxolimab. These receptors all come from an adult with an advanced solid tumor such as melanoma, head and neck, liver or kidney cancer.

This clone was seen once. The chain is built from TRBV28 and TRBJ2-7; D not certain. Germline CDR1 and CDR2: MDHEN and SYDVKM. CDR3 size: 11 residues. The V end lost 7 bases, the J end lost 2 bases, and 6 bases lay between the germline ends. The DNA of the CDR3 is TGTGCCAGCACCCAAGCCTACGAGCAGTACTTC. Translation gives CASTQAYEQYF.

This rearrangement joins TRBV18 to TRBJ1-2; TRBD1 might be the D (5 bases). V shed 3 bases and J shed 4 bases, with 6 bases lying between them. CDR1 and CDR2 from the germline V gene are KGHSH and LQKENI. The CDR3 has 12 residues. Here the CDR3 reads CASSPGTYGYTF. CDR3 DNA: TGTGCCAGCTCACCCGGGACCTATGGCTACACCTTC.

The chain uses TRBV28 and TRBJ1-6, with 7 bases identical to TRBD1. This CDR3 region has 15 residues. V was clipped by 6 bases and J by 7 bases; unmatched bases: 9. Germline V lookup: CDR1 MDHEN, CDR2 SYDVKM. This CDR3 is CASSYTGVYNSPLHF. DNA of the CDR3: TGTGCCAGCAGCTATACAGGGGTCTACAATTCACCCCTCCACTTT.

The rearrangement uses TRBV2 and TRBJ2-2, with D hard to call. Germline V gene lookup returns CDR1 SNHLY and CDR2 FYNNEI. The CDR3 extends over 12 amino acids. The V and J ends lost 6 bases and 4 bases respectively, with 6 bases between them. The CDR3 DNA is TGTGCCAGCAGCCCTTTCACCGGGGAGCTGTTTTTT. Residues: CASSPFTGELFF.

This chain joins TRBV6-5 and TRBJ1-3; no firm D call. The germline V gene has CDR1 MNHEY and CDR2 SVGAGI. The V end was cut by 5 bases, the J end by 0 bases, with 5 bases between. CDR3 length equals 13 residues. The CDR3 DNA sequence: TGTGCCAGCAGTCAGCGCTCTGGAAACACCATATATTTT. It encodes CASSQRSGNTIYF.

The chain links TRBV2 to TRBJ1-1; D is uncertain. CDR1 is SNHLY and CDR2 is FYNNEI in the germline V gene. This CDR3 comprises 13 residues. The germline V and J ends were trimmed by 2 bases and 3 bases, with 7 bases remaining between them. CDR3 coding DNA: TGTGCCAGCAGTGAATCCGGGTACACTGAAGCTTTCTTT. Its protein is CASSESGYTEAFF.

This clone has just a few counts. The chain has TRBV18 and TRBJ1-2; possibly TRBD1 for D (6 bases). V gave up 2 bases and J gave up 2 bases, with 12 bases separating them. Germline values: CDR1 KGHSH, CDR2 LQKENI. This CDR3 is built from 15 residues. This CDR3 is CASSPIQGPNYGYTF. The CDR3 DNA is TGTGCCAGCTCACCAATACAGGGCCCCAACTATGGCTACACCTTC.

Comment on this clone: At one boundary the junction diverges from the germline segment, which might be a read error. The chain carries TRBV7-7 and TRBJ2-5; TRBD1 or TRBD2 may be the D gene (5 bases each). This CDR3 is built from 15 residues. The germline V gene encodes CDR1 SSHAT and CDR2 FNYEAQ (reference sequence). Here the CDR3 DNA reads TGTGCTAGCAGCTCGGGACGGTCGTACCAAGAGACCCAGTACTTC. Its protein is CASSSGRSYQETQYF. Full variable domain (rest looked up from reference TRBV7-7 and TRBJ2-5): GAGVSQSPRYKVTKRGQDVTLRCDPISSHATLYWYQQALGQGPEFLTYFNYEAQPDKSGLPSDRFSAERPEGSISTLTIQRTEQRDSAMYRCASSSGRSYQETQYFGPGTRLLVL.

This clone has more than one count but fewer than ten. V usage is TRBV10-2 and J usage is TRBJ2-1; D possibly corresponds to TRBD2 (8 bases). In germline, CDR1 is WSHSY, CDR2 SAAADI. Trimming cost V 7 bases and J 2 bases, with 15 bases left between them. The CDR3 sequence is 15 residues long. DNA for the CDR3: TGCGCCAGCAATCGGGAGGGGGCAGCCTACAATGAGCAGTTCTTC. Amino acid sequence: CASNREGAAYNEQFF.

CDR3 amino acids: CASSTGQGFNQPQHF. CDR3 sequence (DNA): TGTGCCAGCAGCACAGGACAGGGGTTCAATCAGCCCCAGCATTTT. J is TRBJ1-5 and V is TRBV5-6; 9 bases are shared with TRBD1. The CDR3 extends over 15 amino acids. In germline, CDR1 is SGHDT, CDR2 YYEEEE. Losses at the gene ends were 4 bases for V and 3 bases for J; bases not matched to a gene: 5.